Presented here are 3 T cell receptor beta chains from one specimen sequenced in a study of blood T cell repertoires in COVID-19. Clones were read by immunoSEQ multiplex PCR, and TCRdb kept only the in-frame ones, dropping some. This table holds about 160,000 clones, approximately 82% found once. Sequences were obtained from peripheral blood. Receptor source: a woman of 80 years or more with acute or convalescent COVID-19.

The chain has TRBV3-1 (or the pseudogene TRBV3-2) and TRBJ2-5, with 10 bases that match TRBD2. This CDR3 comprises 15 residues. Germline V gene data show CDR1 as LGHDT and CDR2 as YNNKEL (reference sequence). The J segment lost 4 bases and the V segment lost 4 bases, leaving 6 bases of the junction unmatched. CDR3 nucleotide sequence: TGTGCCAGCAGCCCCCTAGCGGGAGCGGCAGAGACCCAGTACTTC. It encodes CASSPLAGAAETQYF.

The V and J genes are TRBV5-1 and TRBJ2-7; TRBD1 might be the D (5 bases). V was pared by 1 base and J by 5 bases, with 7 bases between. Germline values: CDR1 SGHRS, CDR2 YFSETQ. The CDR3 loop spans 12 amino acids. Here the CDR3 reads CASSLLGDEQYF. In DNA, the CDR3 is TGCGCCAGCAGCTTGTTAGGGGACGAGCAGTACTTC.

The rearrangement joins TRBV20-1 to TRBJ2-1; possible D gene TRBD2, 5 bases. The CDR3 runs to 13 residues. V shed 3 bases and J shed 0 bases, with 6 bases lying between them. Germline V gene sequence: CDR1 DFQATT, CDR2 SNEGSKA (reference sequence). The chain's CDR3 is CSASGSSYNEQFF. The CDR3 coding sequence is TGCAGTGCTAGTGGGAGCTCCTACAATGAGCAGTTCTTC.